The TCR beta chain under discussion was sequenced for a study of read filtering for tumor transcriptome and immune sequencing. About the research overall: After DNase treatment, RNA was made into whole-transcriptome libraries.

The CDR3 contains 15 residues. Per the germline V gene, CDR1 is SGHTA and CDR2 is FQGTGA. V lost 0 bases, J lost 2 bases, and 10 bases lay in between. This clonotype came up many times. This library used around 0.4 ug RNA and molecular barcoded adaptors spanning alpha/delta and beta/gamma chains. TCRdb independently ran MiXCR on the reads; one entry per CDR3 protein. Of approximately 57,000 distinct CDR3 sequences listed, around an eighth are singletons. The chain carries TRBV7-3 and TRBJ1-1; D not resolved. The sequence came from a donor over 35 with multiple myeloma. The sequencing input was a population of CD138-negative cells sorted from bone marrow. The CDR3 protein is CASSLTYTGNTEAFF. In nucleotides, the CDR3 is TGTGCCAGCAGCTTAACGTACACGGGAAACACTGAAGCTTTCTTT.